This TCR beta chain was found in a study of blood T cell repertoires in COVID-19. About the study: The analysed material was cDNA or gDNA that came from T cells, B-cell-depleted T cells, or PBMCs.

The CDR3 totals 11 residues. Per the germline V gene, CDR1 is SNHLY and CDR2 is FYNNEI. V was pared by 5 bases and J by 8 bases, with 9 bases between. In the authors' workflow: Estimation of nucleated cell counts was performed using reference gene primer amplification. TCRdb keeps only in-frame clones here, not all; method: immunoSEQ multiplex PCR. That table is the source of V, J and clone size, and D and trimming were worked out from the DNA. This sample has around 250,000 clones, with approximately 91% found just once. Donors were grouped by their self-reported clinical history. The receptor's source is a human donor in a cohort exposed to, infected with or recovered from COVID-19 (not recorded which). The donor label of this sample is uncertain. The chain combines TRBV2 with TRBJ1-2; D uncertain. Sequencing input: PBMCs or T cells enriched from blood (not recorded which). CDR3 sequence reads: CASSSSRGYTF. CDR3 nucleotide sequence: TGTGCCAGCAGTTCATCACGGGGCTACACCTTC.